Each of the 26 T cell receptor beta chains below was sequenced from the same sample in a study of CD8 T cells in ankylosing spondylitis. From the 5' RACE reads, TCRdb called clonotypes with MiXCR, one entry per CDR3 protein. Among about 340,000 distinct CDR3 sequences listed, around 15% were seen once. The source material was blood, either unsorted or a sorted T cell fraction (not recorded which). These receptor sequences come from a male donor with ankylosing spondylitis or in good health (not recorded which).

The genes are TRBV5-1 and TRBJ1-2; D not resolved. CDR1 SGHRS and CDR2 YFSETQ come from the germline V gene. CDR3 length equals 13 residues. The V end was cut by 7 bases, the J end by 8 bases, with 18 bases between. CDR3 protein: CASRRDALGGYTF. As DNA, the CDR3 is TGCGCCAGCCGACGCGACGCCCTCGGGGGCTACACCTTC.

The CDR3 sequence: CASSPDGTGNQPQHF. The CDR3 DNA reads as TGCGCCAGCAGCCCGGACGGGACAGGGAATCAGCCCCAGCATTTT. The rearrangement joins TRBV5-1 to TRBJ1-5; 9 bases align to TRBD1. The V and J ends lost 4 bases and 4 bases, in that order; junction bases with no gene match: 6. This CDR3 is built from 15 residues. Per the germline V gene, CDR1 is SGHRS and CDR2 is YFSETQ.

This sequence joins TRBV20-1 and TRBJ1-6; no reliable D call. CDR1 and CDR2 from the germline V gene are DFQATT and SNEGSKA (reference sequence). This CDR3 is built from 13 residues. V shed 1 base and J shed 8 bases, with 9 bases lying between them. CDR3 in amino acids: CSARVRLDSPLHF. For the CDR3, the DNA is TGCAGTGCTAGAGTAAGGTTGGATTCACCCCTCCACTTT.

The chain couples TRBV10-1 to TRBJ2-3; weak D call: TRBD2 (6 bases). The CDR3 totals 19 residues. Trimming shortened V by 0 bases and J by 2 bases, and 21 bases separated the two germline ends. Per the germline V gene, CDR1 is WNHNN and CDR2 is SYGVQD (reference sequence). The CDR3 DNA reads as TGCGCCAGCAGTGAGTCGACCGGGGGACTGGCTGAAATCACAGATACGCAGTATTTT. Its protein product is CASSESTGGLAEITDTQYF.

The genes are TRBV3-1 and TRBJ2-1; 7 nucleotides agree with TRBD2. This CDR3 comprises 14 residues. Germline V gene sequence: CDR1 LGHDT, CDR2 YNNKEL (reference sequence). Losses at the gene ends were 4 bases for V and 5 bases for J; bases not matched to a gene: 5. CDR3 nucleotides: TGTGCCAGCAGCCTTTCTAGCGGAGACAATGAGCAGTTCTTC. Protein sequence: CASSLSSGDNEQFF.

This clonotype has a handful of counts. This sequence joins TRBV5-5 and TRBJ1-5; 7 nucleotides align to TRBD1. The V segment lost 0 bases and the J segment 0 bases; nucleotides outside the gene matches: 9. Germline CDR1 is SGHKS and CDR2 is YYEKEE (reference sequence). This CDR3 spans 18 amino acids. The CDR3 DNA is TGTGCCAGCAGCTTGGACAGGGGCGGATGGGGTAGCAATCAGCCCCAGCATTTT. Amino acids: CASSLDRGGWGSNQPQHF.

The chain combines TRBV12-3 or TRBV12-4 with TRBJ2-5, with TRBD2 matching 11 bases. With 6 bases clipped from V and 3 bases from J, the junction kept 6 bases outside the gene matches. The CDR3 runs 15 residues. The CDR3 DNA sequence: TGTGCCAGCAGGGGGGGACTAGCGGTCGAAGAGACCCAGTACTTC. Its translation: CASRGGLAVEETQYF.

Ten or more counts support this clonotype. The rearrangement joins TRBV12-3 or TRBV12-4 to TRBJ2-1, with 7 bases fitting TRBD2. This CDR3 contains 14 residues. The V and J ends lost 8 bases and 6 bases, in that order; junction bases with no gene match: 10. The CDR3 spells CASQWASGGNEQFF. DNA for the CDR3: TGTGCCAGCCAGTGGGCTAGCGGAGGCAATGAGCAGTTCTTC.

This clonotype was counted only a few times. The CDR3 spells CASSTGPWRPQHF. The CDR3 DNA follows: TGCGCCAGCTCTACAGGGCCCTGGAGGCCCCAGCATTTT. V is TRBV5-1 and J is TRBJ1-5; a weak D match, TRBD1 (6 bases). The germline V gene encodes CDR1 SGHRS and CDR2 YFSETQ. The CDR3 totals 13 residues. Deletions cut 7 bases from V and 9 bases from J, with 17 bases between.

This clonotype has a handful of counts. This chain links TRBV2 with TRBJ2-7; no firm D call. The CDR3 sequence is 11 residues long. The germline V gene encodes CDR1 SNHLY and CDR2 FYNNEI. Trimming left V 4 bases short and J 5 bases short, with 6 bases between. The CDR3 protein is CASSGLNEQYF. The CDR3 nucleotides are TGTGCCAGCAGTGGGCTGAACGAGCAGTACTTC.

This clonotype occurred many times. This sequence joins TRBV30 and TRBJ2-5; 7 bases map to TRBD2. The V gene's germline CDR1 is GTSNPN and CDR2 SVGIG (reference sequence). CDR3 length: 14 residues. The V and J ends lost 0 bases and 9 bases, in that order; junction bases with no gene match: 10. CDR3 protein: CAWSVSRSGTPQYF. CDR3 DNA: TGTGCCTGGAGTGTGAGTAGGAGCGGGACCCCCCAGTACTTC.

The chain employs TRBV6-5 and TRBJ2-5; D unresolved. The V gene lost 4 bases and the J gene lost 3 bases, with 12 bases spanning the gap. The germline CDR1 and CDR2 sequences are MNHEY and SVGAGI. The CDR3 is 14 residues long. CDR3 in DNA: TGTGCCAGCAGTTCGTGGACGCTTAAAGAGACCCAGTACTTC. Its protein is CASSSWTLKETQYF.

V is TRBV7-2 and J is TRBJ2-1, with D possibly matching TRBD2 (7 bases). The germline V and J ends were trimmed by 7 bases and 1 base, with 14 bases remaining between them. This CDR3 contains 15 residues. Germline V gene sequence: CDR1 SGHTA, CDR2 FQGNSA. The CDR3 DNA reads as TGTGCCAGCACCCCGGGGGGCGTATCCTACAATGAGCAGTTCTTC. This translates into CASTPGGVSYNEQFF. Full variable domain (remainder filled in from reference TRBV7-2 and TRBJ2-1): GAGVSQSPSNKVTEKGKDVELRCDPISGHTALYWYRQSLGQGLEFLIYFQGNSAPDKSGLPSDRFSAERTGGSVSTLTIQRTQQEDSAVYLCASTPGGVSYNEQFFGPGTRLTVL.

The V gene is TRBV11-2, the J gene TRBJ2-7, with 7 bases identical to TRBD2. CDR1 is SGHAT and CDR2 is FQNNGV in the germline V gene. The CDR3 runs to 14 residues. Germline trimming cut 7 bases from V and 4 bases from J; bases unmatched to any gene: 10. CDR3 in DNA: TGTGCCAGCACCATAACGAGCGGGAAGTACGAGCAGTACTTC. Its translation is CASTITSGKYEQYF.

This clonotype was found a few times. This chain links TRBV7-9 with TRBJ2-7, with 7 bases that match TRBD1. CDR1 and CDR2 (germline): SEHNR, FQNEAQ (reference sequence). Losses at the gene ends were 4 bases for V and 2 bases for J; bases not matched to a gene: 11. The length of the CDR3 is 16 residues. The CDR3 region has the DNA TGTGCCAGCAGCTCGACCGGGACAGCTACGACCTACGAGCAGTACTTC. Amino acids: CASSSTGTATTYEQYF.

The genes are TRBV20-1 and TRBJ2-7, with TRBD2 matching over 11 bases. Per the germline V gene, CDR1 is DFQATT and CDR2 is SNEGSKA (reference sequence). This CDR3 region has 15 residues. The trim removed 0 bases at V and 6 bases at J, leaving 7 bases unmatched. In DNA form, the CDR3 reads TGCAGTGCTAGAGATGCAACTAGCGGGAGCCCCGAGCAGTACTTC. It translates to CSARDATSGSPEQYF.

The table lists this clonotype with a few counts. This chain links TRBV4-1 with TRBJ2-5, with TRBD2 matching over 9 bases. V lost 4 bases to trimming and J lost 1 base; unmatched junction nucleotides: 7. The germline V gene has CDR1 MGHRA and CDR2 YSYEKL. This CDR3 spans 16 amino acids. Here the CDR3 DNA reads TGCGCCAGCAGCCGAGAAAGGACTAGCGCCCAAGAGACCCAGTACTTC. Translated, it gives CASSRERTSAQETQYF.

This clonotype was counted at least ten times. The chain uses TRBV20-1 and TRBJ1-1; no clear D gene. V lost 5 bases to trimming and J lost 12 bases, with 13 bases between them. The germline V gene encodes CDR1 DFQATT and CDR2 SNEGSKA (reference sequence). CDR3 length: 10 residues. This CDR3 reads CSAAHSIPFF. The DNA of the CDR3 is TGCAGTGCTGCCCACAGTATTCCTTTCTTT.

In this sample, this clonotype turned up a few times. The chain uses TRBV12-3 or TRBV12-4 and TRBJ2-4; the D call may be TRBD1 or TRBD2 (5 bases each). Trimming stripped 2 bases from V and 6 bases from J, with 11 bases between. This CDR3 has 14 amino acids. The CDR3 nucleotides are TGTGCCAGCAGTTTAAGGTCTGGGGGAAACATTCAGTACTTC. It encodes CASSLRSGGNIQYF.

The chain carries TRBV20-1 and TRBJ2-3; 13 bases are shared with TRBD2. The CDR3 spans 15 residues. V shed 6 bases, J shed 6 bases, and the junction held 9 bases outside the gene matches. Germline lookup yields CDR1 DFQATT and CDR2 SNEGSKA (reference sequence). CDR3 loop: CSASGLAGAGDTQYF. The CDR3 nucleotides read TGCAGTGCCTCTGGACTAGCGGGGGCTGGGGATACGCAGTATTTT.

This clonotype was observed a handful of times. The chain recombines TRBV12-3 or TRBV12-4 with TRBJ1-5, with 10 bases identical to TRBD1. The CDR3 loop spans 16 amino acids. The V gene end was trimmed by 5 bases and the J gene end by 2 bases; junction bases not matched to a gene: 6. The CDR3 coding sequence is TGTGCCAGCAGTCTTGGACAGGGGGGAGGCAATCAGCCCCAGCATTTT. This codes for CASSLGQGGGNQPQHF.

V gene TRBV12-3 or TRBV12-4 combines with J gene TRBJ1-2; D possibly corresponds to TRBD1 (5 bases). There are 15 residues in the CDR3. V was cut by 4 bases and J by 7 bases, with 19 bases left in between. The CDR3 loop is CASSSLTKFGGGYTF. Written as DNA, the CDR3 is TGTGCCAGCAGTTCTTTGACGAAATTCGGGGGTGGCTACACCTTC.

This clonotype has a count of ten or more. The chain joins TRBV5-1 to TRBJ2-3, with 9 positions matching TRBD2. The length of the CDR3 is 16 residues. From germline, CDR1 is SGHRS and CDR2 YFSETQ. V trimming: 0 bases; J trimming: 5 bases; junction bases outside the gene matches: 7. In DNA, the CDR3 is TGCGCCAGCAGCTTGGGTGTGGCGGGGGGGCAAGATACGCAGTATTTT. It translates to CASSLGVAGGQDTQYF.

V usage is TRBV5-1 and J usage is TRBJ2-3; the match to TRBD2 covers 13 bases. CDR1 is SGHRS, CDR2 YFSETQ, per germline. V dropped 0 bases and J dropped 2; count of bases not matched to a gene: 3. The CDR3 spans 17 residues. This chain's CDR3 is CASSLAGTSGATDTQYF. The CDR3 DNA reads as TGCGCCAGCAGCTTGGCGGGGACTAGCGGGGCCACAGATACGCAGTATTTT.

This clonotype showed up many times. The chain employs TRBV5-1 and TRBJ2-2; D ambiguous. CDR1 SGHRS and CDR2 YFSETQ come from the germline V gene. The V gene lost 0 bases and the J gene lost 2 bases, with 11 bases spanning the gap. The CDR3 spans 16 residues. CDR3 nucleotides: TGCGCCAGCAGCTTGGGGTCAGTTCTTAACACCGGGGAGCTGTTTTTT. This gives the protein CASSLGSVLNTGELFF.

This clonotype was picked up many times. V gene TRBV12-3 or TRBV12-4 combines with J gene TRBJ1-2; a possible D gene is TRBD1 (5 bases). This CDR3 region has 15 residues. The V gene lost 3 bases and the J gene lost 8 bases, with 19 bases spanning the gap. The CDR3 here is CASSFRGSIGDGYTF. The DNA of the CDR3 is TGTGCCAGCAGTTTTAGGGGTTCGATCGGGGACGGCTACACCTTC.